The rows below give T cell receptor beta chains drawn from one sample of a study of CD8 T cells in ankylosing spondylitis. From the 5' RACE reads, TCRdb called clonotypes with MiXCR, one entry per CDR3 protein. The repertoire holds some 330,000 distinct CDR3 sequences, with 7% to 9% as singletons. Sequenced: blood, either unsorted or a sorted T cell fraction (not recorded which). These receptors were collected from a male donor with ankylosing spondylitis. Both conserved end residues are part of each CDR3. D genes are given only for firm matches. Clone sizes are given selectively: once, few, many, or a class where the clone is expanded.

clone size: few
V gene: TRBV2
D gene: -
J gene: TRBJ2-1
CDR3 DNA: TGTGCCAGCAGTGATTGGGCGGGGCTTAATGAGCAGTTCTTC
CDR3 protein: CASSDWAGLNEQFF

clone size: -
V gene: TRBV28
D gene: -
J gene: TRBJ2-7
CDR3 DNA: TGTGCCAGCAGTAACCCTGCCGGGCCTCCCTACGAGCAGTACTTC
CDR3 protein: CASSNPAGPPYEQYF

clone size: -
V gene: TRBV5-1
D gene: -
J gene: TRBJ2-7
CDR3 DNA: TGCGCCAGCAGAAACGGGGAGCAGTACTTC
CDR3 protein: CASRNGEQYF

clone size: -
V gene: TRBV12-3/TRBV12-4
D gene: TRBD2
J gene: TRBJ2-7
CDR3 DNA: TGTGCCAGCAGGGGGCCTAGCGGTTCCTACGAGCAGTACTTC
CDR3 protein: CASRGPSGSYEQYF

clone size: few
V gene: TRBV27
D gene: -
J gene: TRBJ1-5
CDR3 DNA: TGTGCCAGCAGTACCCCGAATCAGCCCCAGCATTTT
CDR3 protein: CASSTPNQPQHF

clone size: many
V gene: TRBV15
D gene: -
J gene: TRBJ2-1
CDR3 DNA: TGTGCCACCAGCATGCGACACTTAGGGTTCGATGAGCAGTTCTTC
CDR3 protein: CATSMRHLGFDEQFF

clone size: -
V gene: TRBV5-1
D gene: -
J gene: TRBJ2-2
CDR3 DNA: TGCGCCAGCAGCTTCAGGGTTGACACCGGGGAGCTGTTTTTT
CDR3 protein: CASSFRVDTGELFF

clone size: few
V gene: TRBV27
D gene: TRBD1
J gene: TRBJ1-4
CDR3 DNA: TGTGCCAGCAGTTCCCGGACAGGTGGTGAAAAACTGTTTTTT
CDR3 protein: CASSSRTGGEKLFF

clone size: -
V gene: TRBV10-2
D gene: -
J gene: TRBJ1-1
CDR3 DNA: TGCGCCAGCAGTGAGATACCGGGACACGCGAACACTGAAGCTTTCTTT
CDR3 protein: CASSEIPGHANTEAFF

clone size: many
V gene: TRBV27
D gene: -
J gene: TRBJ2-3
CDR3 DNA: TGTGCCAGCAGTCTTCAGGTCTTTGCTCCCGCAGATACGCAGTATTTT
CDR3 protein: CASSLQVFAPADTQYF

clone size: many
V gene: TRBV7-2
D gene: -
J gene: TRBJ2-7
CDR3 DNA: TGTGCCAGCAGCCTTGGACTAAGCTCCTACGAGCAGTACTTC
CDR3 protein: CASSLGLSSYEQYF

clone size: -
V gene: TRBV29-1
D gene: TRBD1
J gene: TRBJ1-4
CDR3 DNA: TGCAGCGTAACCGGGACAGGTCACGAAAAACTGTTTTTT
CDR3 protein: CSVTGTGHEKLFF

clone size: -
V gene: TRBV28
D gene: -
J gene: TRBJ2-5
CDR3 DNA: TGTGCCAGCAGTCAGCAGCGGAACGAAGAGACCCAGTACTTC
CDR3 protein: CASSQQRNEETQYF

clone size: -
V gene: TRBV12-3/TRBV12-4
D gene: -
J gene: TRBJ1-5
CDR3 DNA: TGTGCCAGCAGTCCTATACAGGGTCTAAATCAGCCCCAGCATTTT
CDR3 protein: CASSPIQGLNQPQHF

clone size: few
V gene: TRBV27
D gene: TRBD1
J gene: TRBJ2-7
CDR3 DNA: TGTGCCAGCAGTTGGCGACAGGGGTACGAGCAGTACTTC
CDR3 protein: CASSWRQGYEQYF

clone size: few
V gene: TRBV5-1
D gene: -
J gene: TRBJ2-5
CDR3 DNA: TGCGCCAGCAGTCCTGAGTTGGGGGAGACCCAGTACTTC
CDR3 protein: CASSPELGETQYF

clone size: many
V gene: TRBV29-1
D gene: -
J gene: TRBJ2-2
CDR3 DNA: TGCAGCGTTGCGCCGGTTGCGGACACCGGGGAGCTGTTTTTT
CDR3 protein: CSVAPVADTGELFF

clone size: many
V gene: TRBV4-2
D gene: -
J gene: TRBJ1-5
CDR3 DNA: TGTGCCAGCAGCCAAGCAGGGGCAGGGGATGAGAGCAATCAGCCCCAGCATTTT
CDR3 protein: CASSQAGAGDESNQPQHF

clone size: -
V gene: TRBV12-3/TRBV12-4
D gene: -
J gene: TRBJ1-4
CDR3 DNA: TGTGCCAGCAGTTTAAGGCATCCAGGGAGGGTGAATGAAAAACTGTTTTTT
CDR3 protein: CASSLRHPGRVNEKLFF

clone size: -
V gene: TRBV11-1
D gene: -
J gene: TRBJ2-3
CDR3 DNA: TGTGCCAGCAGCTTAATTGTATTACAGATCACAGATACGCAGTATTTT
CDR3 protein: CASSLIVLQITDTQYF

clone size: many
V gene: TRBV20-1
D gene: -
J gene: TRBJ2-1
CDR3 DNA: TGCAGTGCTAGAGGCCGAGCGGAACTAGGATCCAATGAGCAGTTCTTC
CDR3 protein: CSARGRAELGSNEQFF

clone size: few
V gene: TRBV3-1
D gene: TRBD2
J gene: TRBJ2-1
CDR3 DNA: TGTGCCAGCAGCCAAGATCGACTAGCGGGAACTTACAATGAGCAGTTCTTC
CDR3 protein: CASSQDRLAGTYNEQFF

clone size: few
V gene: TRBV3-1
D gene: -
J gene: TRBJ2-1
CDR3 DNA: TGTGCCAGCAGCCAAGCCCCCAGGAGCTCCTACAATGAGCAGTTCTTC
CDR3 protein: CASSQAPRSSYNEQFF

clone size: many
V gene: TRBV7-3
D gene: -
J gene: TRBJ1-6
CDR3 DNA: TGTGCCAGCAGCCTGACAGCTTCCTATAATTCACCCCTCCACTTT
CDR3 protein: CASSLTASYNSPLHF

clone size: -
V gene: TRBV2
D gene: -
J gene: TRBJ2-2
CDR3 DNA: TGTGCCAGCGGGGTGCTAGCCGGCACCGGGGAGCTGTTTTTT
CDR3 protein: CASGVLAGTGELFF

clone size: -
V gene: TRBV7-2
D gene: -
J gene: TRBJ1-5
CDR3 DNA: TGTGCCAGCAGCTTAGGGGTGAGCCATAGCAATCAGCCCCAGCATTTT
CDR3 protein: CASSLGVSHSNQPQHF

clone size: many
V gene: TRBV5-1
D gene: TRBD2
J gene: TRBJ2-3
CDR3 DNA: TGCGCCAGCAGCTCCCTCCTAGCGGGGACAGATACGCAGTATTTT
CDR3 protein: CASSSLLAGTDTQYF

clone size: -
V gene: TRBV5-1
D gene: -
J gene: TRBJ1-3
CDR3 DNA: TGCGCCAGCAGCTTGGGTCAGGTATCCTCTGGAAACACCATATATTTT
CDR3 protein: CASSLGQVSSGNTIYF

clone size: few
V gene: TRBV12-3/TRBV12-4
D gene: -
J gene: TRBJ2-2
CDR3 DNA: TGTGCCAGCACCCTGACGACCAGCACCGGGGAGCTGTTTTTT
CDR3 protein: CASTLTTSTGELFF

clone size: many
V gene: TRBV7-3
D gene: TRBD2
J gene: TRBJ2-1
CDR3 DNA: TGTGCCAGCAGATCCGGACTAGGCTCCTACAATGAGCAGTTCTTC
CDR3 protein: CASRSGLGSYNEQFF

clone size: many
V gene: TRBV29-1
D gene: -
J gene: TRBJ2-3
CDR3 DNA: TGCAGCGAAAACGAAATAGGTCTCAGGGGGGCAGATACGCAGTATTTT
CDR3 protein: CSENEIGLRGADTQYF

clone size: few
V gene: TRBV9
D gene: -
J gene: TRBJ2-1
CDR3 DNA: TGTGCCAGCAGCGTAGGAGGCGGGAATTTCAATGAGCAGTTCTTC
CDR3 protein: CASSVGGGNFNEQFF

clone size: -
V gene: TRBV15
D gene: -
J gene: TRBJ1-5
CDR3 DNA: TGTGCCACCAGCAGAGATACACAAAGCAATCAGCCCCAGCATTTT
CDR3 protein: CATSRDTQSNQPQHF

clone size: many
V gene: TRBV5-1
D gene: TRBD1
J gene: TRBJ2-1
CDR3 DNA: TGCGCCAGCAGCTTGGCCTCTTTCGGGACAGGATCCTACAATGAGCAGTTCTTC
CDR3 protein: CASSLASFGTGSYNEQFF

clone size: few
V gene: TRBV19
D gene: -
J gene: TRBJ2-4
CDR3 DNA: TGTGCCAGTAGTACTAAGGGTCTCGTTCAGTACTTC
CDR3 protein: CASSTKGLVQYF

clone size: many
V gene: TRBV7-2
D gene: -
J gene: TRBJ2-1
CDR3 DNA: TGTGCCAGCAGCTTAGTTTCAGGGAACTACAATGAGCAGTTCTTC
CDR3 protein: CASSLVSGNYNEQFF

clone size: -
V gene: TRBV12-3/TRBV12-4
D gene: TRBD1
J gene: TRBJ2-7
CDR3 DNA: TGTGCCAGCTCACCCATCAGGACAGGGGGCGGGCAGTACTTC
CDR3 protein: CASSPIRTGGGQYF

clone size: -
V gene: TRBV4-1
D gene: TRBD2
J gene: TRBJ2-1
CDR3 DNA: TGCGCCAGCAGCCAAGTTTTGCTAGCGGGAGTCCATGAGCAGTTCTTC
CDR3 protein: CASSQVLLAGVHEQFF

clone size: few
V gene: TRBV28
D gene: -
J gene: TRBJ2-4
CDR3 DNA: TGTGCCAGCAGAAATTGGGGCTCCAAGGGAGACAAAAACATTCAGTACTTC
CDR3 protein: CASRNWGSKGDKNIQYF

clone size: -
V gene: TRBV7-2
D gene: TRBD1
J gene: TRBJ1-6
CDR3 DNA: TGTGCCAGCAGCCTTGACAGGGGTTGGAATTCACCCCTCCACTTT
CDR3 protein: CASSLDRGWNSPLHF

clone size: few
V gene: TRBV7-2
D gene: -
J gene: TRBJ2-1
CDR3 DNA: TGTGCCAGCAGCAACGGCCCATCTAGGGGCAATGAGCAGTTCTTC
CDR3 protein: CASSNGPSRGNEQFF

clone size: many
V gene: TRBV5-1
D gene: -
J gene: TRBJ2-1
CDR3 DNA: TGCGCCAGCAGCTTGGGTTCGACAGGTTCCTACAATGAGCAGTTCTTC
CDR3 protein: CASSLGSTGSYNEQFF

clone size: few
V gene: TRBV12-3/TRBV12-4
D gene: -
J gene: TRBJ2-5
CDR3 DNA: TGTGCCAGCAGTGGAGGGGTGGTAGAGACCCAGTACTTC
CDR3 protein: CASSGGVVETQYF

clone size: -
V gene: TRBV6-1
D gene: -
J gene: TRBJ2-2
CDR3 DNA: TGTGCCAGCAGACGCGCCGCGAACACCGGGGAGCTGTTTTTT
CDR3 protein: CASRRAANTGELFF